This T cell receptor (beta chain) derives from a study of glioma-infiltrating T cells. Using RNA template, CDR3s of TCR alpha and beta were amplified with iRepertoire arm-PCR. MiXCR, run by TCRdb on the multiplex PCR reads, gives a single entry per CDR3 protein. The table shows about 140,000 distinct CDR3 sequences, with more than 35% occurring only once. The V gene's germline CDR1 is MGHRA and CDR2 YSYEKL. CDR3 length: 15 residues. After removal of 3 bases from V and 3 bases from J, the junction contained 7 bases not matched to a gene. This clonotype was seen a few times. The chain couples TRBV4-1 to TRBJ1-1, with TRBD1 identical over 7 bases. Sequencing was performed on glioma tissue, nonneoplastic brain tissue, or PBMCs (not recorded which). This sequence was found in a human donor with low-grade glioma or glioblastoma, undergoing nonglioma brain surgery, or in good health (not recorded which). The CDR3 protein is CASSHTDRAYTEAFF. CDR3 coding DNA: TGCGCCAGCAGCCATACCGACAGGGCGTACACTGAAGCTTTCTTT.